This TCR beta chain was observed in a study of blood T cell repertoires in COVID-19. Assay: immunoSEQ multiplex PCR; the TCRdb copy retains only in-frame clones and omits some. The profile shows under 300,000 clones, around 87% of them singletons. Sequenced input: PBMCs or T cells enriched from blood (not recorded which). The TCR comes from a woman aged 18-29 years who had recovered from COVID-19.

CDR3 protein: CASSPYTGTSPTNEKLFF. CDR3 in DNA: TGTGCCAGCAGTCCCTATACAGGGACGTCTCCAACTAATGAAAAACTGTTTTTT. This chain links TRBV28 with TRBJ1-4; TRBD1 is a possible D gene (6 bases). Deletions cut 5 bases from V and 0 bases from J, with 19 bases between. From germline, CDR1 is MDHEN and CDR2 SYDVKM. The CDR3 extends over 18 amino acids.